The sequence of this TCR beta chain was determined in a study of blood T cells in healthy people across ages. Study-wide points: Diversity figures based on one million T cells were deemed too low.

Combining a sample-barcoded 5' primer with a J-beta primer mix, a second PCR ran for 7 to 11 cycles. TCRdb reanalysed the 5' RACE reads using MiXCR and keeps one entry per CDR3 protein. There are around 790,000 distinct CDR3 sequences in the sample; roughly 44% occur only once, and approximately 19% lies in the top ten. CDR1 and CDR2 (germline): MGHRA, YSYEKL. V gave up 3 bases and J gave up 5 bases, with 14 bases separating them. The CDR3 runs to 14 residues. This clonotype has a handful of counts. Its antigen is as yet unknown. The chain has TRBV4-1 and TRBJ2-7; TRBD1 or TRBD2 may be the D gene (5 bases each). Input material: blood. This TCR came from a man aged 60-69 years in good health. CDR3 residues: CASSHSRGRDEQYF. CDR3 sequence (DNA): TGCGCCAGCAGCCACTCCCGGGGACGGGACGAGCAGTACTTC.